The clone carrying this T cell receptor beta chain was detected only once. This sample is drawn from a study of control samples from healthy donors and cancer patients. This CDR3 region has 12 residues. The V and J ends lost 7 bases and 6 bases respectively, with 12 bases between them. Germline assignment: CDR1 SNHLY and CDR2 FYNNEI. The assay was immunoSEQ multiplex PCR, and TCRdb's table has in-frame clones only and misses some. The sample includes roughly 150,000 clones, approximately 91% of them seen just once. This clonotype was obtained from a man aged 30 to 45 in good health. The specimen was blood. The rearrangement uses TRBV2 and TRBJ1-1, with a weak D call TRBD1 (5 bases). The CDR3 DNA is TGTGCCAGCATCGGGGGTTCCCCTGAAGCTTTCTTT. It codes for CASIGGSPEAFF.